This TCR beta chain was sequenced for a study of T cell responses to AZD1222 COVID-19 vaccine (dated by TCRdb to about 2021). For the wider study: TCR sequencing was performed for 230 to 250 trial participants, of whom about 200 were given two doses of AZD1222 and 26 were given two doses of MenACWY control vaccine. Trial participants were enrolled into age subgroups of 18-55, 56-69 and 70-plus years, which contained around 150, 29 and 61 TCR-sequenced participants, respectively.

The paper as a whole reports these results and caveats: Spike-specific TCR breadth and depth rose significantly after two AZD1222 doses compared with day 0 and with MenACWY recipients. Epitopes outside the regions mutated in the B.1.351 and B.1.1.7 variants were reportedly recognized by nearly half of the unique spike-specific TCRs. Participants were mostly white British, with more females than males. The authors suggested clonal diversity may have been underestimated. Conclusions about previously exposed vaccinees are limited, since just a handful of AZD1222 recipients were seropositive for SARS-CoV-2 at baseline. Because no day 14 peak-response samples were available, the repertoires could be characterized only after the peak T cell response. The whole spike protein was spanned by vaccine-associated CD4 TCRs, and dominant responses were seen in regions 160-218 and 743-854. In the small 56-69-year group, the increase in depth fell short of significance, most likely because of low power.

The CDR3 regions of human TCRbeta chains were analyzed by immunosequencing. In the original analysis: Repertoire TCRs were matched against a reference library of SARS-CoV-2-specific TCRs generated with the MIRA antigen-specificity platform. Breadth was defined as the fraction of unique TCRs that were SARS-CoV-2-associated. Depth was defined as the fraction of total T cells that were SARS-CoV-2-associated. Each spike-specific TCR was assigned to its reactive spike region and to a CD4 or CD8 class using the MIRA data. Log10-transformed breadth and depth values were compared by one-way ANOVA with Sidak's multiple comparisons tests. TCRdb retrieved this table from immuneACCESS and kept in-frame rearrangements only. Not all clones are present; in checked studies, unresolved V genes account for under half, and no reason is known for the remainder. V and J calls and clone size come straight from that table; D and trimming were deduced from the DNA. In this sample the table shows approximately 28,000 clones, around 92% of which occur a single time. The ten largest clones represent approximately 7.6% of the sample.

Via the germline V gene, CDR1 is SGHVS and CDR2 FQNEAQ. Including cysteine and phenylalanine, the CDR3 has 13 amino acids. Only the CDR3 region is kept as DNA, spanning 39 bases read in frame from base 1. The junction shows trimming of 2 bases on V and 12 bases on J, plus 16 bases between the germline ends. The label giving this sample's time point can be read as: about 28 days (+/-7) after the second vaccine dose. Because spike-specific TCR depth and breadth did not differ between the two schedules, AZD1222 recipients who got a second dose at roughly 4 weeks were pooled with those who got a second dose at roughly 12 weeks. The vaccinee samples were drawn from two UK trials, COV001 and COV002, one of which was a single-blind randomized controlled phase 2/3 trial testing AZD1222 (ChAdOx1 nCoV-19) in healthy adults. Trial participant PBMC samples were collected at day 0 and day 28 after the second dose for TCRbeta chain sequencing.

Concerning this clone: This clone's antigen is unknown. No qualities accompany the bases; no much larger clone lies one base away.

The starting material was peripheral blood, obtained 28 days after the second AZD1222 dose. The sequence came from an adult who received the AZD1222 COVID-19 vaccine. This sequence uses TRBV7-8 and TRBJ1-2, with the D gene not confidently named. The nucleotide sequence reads TGTGCCAGCAGCTTACAGGAGAAGCTGGCAAACACCTTC. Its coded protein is CASSLQEKLANTF.